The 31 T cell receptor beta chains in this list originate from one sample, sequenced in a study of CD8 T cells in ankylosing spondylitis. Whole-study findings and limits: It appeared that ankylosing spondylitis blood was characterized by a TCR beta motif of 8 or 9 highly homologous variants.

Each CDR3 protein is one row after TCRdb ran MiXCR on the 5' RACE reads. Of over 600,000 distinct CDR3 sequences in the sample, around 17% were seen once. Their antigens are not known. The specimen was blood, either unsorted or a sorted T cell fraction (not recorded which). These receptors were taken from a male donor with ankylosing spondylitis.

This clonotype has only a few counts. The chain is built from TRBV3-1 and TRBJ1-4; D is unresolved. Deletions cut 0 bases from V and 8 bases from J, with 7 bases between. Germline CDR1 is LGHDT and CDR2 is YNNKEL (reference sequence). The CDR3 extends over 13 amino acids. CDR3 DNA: TGTGCCAGCAGCCAAGATCTCACCGAAAAACTGTTTTTT. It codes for CASSQDLTEKLFF.

The CDR3 loop reads CASSSISRGMGAYEQYF. The CDR3 coding sequence is TGTGCCAGCAGTTCCATATCACGGGGTATGGGCGCCTACGAGCAGTACTTC. This rearrangement joins TRBV6-5 to TRBJ2-7; possibly TRBD2 for D (5 bases). Germline CDR1 reads MNHEY; CDR2 reads SVGAGI. V gave up 4 bases and J gave up 2 bases, with 21 bases separating them. The CDR3 runs 17 residues.

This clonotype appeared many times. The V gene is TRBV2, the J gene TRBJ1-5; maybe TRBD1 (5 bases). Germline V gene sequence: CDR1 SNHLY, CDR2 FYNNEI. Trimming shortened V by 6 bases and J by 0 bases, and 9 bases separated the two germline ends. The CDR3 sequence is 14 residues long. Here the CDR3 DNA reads TGTGCCAGCAGGGAGGGGCTTAGCAATCAGCCCCAGCATTTT. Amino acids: CASREGLSNQPQHF.

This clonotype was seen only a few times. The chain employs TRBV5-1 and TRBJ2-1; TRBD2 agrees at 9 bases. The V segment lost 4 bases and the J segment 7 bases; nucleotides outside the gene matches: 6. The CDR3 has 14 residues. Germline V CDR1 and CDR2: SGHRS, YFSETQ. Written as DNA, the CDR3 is TGCGCCAGCAGCGCGGGGGGGTTTGGGAATGAGCAGTTCTTC. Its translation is CASSAGGFGNEQFF.

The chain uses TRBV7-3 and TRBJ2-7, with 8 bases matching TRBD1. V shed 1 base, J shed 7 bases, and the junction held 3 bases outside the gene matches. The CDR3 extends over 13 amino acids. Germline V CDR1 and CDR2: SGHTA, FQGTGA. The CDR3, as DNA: TGTGCCAGCAGCTTAATGACAGGGGAGGAGCAGTACTTC. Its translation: CASSLMTGEEQYF.

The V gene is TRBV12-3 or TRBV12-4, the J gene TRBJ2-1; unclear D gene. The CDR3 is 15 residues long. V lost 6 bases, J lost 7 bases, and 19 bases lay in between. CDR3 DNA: TGTGCCAGCAGCGACCCCACCCGAGCCTCAAATGAGCAGTTCTTC. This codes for CASSDPTRASNEQFF.

The CDR3 sequence is CATRGGQMTLRYEQYF. CDR3 in DNA: TGTGCCACCCGTGGGGGCCAGATGACGCTTAGGTACGAGCAGTACTTC. The chain uses TRBV25-1 and TRBJ2-7; D might be TRBD1 (6 bases). CDR3 length: 16 residues. CDR1 and CDR2 (germline): MGHDK, SYGVNS. V was cut by 10 bases and J by 4 bases, with 26 bases left in between.

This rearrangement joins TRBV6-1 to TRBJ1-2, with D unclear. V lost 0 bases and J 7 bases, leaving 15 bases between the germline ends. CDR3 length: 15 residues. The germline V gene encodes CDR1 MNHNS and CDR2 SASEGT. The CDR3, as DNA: TGTGCCAGCAGTGAAGCATTGGGCTGGGCGGCTGGCTACACCTTC. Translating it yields CASSEALGWAAGYTF.

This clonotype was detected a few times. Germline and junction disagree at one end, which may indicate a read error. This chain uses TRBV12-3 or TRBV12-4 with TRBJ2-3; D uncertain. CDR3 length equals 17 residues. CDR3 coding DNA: TGTGCCAGCAGTTTGGTTAACAGACCCCCTGTAAATTCGCGAAGGTTTTTT. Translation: CASSLVNRPPVNSRRFF.

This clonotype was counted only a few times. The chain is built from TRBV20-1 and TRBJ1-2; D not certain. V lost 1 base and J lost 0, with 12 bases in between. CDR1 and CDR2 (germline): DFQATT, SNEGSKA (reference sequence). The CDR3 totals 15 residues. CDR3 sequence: CSARAIGSPNYGYTF. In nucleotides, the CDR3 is TGCAGTGCTAGAGCGATAGGGAGCCCTAACTATGGCTACACCTTC.

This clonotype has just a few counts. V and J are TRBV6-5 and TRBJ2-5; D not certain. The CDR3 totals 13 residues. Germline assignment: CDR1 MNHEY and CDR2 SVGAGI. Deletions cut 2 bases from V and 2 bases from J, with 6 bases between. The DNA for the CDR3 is TGTGCCAGCAGTTACGGGAAACAAGAGACCCAGTACTTC. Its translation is CASSYGKQETQYF.

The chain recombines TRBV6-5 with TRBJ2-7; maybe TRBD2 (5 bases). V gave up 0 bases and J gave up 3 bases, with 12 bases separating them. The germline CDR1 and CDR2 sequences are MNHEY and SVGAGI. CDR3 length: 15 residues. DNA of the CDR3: TGTGCCAGCAGTTACTCGGGTGGGAGATTCTACGAGCAGTACTTC. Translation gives CASSYSGGRFYEQYF.

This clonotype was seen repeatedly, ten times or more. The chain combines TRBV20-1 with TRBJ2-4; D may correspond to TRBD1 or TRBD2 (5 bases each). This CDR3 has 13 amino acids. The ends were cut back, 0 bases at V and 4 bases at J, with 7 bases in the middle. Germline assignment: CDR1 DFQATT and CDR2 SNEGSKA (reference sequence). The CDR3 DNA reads TGCAGTGCTAGAGACTGGGGGAAAAACATTCAGTACTTC. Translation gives CSARDWGKNIQYF.

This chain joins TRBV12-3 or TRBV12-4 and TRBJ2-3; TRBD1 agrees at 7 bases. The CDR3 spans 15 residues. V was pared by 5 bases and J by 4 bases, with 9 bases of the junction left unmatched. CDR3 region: CASSRVTDRADTQYF. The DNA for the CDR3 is TGTGCCAGCAGTAGAGTTACAGACAGGGCAGATACGCAGTATTTT.

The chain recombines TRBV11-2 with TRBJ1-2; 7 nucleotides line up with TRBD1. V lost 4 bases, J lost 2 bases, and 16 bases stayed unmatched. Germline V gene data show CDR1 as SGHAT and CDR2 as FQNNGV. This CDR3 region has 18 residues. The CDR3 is CASSSPPGGMESNYGYTF. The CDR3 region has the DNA TGTGCCAGCAGCTCACCCCCAGGGGGTATGGAGAGCAACTATGGCTACACCTTC.

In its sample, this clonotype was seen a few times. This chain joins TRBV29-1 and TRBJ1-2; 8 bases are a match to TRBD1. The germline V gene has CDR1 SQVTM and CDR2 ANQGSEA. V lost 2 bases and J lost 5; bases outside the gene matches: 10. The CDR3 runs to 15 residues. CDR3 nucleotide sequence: TGCAGCGTTGAATCCCCTCTGGACAGGGTGTATGGCTACACCTTC. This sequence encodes CSVESPLDRVYGYTF.

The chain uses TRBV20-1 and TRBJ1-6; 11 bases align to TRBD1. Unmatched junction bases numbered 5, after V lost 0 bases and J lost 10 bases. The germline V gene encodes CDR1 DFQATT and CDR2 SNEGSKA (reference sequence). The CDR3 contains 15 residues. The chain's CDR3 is CSARDRDRGYSPLHF. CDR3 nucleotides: TGCAGTGCTAGAGACCGGGACAGGGGGTACTCACCCCTCCACTTT.

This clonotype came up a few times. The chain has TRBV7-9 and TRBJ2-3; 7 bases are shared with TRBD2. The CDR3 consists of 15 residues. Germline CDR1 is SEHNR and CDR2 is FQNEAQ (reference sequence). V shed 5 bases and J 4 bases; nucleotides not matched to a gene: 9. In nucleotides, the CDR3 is TGTGCCAGCAGCCCGAGACTAGCTTCCCCAGATACGCAGTATTTT. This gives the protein CASSPRLASPDTQYF. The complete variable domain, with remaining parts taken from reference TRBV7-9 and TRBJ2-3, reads DTGVSQNPRHKITKRGQNVTFRCDPISEHNRLYWYRQTLGQGPEFLTYFQNEAQLEKSRLLSDRFSAERPKGSFSTLEIQRTEQGDSAMYLCASSPRLASPDTQYFGPGTRLTVL.

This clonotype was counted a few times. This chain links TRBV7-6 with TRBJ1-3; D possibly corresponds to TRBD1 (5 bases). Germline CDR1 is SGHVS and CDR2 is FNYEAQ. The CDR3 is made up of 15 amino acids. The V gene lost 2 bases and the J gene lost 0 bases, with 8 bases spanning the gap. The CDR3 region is CASSLTGDSGNTIYF. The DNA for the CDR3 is TGTGCCAGCAGCTTAACAGGCGACTCTGGAAACACCATATATTTT. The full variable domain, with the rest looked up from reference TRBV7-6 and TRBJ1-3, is GAGVSQSPRYKVTKRGQDVALRCDPISGHVSLYWYRQALGQGPEFLTYFNYEAQQDKSGLPNDRFSAERPEGSISTLTIQRTEQRDSAMYRCASSLTGDSGNTIYFGEGSWLTVV.

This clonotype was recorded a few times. CDR3 bases: TGTGCCAGCAGTGCGGCGGGACAGGGGAATTACGAGCAGTACTTC. Translation: CASSAAGQGNYEQYF. The chain joins TRBV12-3 or TRBV12-4 to TRBJ2-7, with TRBD1 matching over 10 bases. The V segment lost 5 bases and the J segment 4 bases; nucleotides outside the gene matches: 8. CDR3 size: 15 residues.

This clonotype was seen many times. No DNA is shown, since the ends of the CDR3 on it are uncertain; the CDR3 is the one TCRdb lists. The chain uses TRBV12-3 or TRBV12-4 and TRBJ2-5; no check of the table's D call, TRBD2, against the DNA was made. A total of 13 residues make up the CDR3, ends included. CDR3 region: CASSFGAGTAPYF.

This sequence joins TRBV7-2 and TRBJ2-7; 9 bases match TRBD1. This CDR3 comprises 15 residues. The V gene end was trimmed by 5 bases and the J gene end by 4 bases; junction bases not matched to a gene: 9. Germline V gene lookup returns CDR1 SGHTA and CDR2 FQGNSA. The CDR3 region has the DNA TGTGCCAGCAGCCCCACGGGACAGGGTGCGTACGAGCAGTACTTC. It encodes CASSPTGQGAYEQYF.

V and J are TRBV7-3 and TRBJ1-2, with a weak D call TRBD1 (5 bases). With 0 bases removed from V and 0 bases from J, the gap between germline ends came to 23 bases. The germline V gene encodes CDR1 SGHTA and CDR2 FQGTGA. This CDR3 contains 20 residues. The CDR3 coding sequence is TGTGCCAGCAGCTTAACCCCTGGGGCGTCTAGAGATACTACTAACTATGGCTACACCTTC. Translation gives CASSLTPGASRDTTNYGYTF. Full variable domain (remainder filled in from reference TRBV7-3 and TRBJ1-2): GAGVSQTPSNKVTEKGKYVELRCDPISGHTALYWYRQSLGQGPEFLIYFQGTGAADDSGLPNDRFFAVRPEGSVSTLKIQRTERGDSAVYLCASSLTPGASRDTTNYGYTFGSGTRLTVV.

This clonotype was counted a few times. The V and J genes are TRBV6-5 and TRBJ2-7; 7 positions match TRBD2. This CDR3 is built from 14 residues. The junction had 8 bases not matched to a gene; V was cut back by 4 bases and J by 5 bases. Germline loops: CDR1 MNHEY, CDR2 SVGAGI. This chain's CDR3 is CASSSSTSVHEQYF. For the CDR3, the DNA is TGTGCCAGCAGTTCGTCTACTAGCGTCCACGAGCAGTACTTC.

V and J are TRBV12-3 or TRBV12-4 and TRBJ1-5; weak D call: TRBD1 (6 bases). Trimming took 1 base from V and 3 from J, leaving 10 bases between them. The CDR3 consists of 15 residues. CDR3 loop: CASSLDGQINQPQHF. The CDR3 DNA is TGTGCCAGCAGTTTAGATGGACAGATCAATCAGCCCCAGCATTTT.

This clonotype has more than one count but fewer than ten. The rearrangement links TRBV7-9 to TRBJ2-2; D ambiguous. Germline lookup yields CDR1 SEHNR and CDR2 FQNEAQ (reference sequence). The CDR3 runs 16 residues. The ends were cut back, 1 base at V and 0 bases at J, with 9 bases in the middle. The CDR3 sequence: CASSLVSIANTGELFF. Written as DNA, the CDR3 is TGTGCCAGCAGCTTAGTCTCGATTGCGAACACCGGGGAGCTGTTTTTT.

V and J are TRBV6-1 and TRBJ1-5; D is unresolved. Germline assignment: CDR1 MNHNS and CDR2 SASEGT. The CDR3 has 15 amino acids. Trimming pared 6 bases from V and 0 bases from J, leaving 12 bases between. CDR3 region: CASSSRSYSNQPQHF. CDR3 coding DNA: TGTGCCAGCAGCTCCAGAAGTTATAGCAATCAGCCCCAGCATTTT.

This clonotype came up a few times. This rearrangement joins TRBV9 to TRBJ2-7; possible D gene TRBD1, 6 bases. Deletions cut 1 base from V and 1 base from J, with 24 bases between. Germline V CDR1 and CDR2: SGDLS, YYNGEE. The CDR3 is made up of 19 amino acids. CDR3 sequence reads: CASSVWTVHRSSPSYEQYF. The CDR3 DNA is TGTGCCAGCAGCGTATGGACAGTCCATCGATCTTCCCCTTCCTACGAGCAGTACTTC.

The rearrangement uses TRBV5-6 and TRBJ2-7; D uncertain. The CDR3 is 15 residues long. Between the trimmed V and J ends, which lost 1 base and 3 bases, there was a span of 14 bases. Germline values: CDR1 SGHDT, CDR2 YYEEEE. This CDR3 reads CASSLTIGQDYEQYF. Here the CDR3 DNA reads TGTGCCAGCAGCTTGACGATCGGGCAGGACTACGAGCAGTACTTC.

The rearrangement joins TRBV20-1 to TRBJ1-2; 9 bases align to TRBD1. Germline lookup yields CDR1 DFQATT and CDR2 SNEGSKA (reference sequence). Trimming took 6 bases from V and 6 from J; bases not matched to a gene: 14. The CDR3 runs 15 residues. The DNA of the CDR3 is TGCAGTGCATTTCCGGGACAGGGATTTCAGAATGGCTACACCTTC. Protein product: CSAFPGQGFQNGYTF.

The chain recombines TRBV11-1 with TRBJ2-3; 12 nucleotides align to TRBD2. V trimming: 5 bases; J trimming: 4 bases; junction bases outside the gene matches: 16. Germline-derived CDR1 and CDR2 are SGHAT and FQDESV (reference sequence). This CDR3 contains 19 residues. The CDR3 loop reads CASSLRASGGASIPDTQYF. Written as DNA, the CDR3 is TGTGCCAGCAGCCTGCGGGCTAGCGGGGGGGCTAGTATCCCAGATACGCAGTATTTT.